These 14 T cell receptor beta chains came from one sample sequenced in a study of cytomegalovirus exposure and HLA in healthy donors. It was with 60 Vbeta and 13 Jbeta primers that the PCR ran. Using immunoSEQ multiplex PCR, the repertoire was profiled, and TCRdb retains in-frame clones only, with some absent. The sample holds around 130,000 clones, about 80% seen once. Material for sequencing was PBMCs. These TCRs come from a young man in good health and CMV-seronegative.

The J gene is TRBJ2-3, the V gene TRBV29-1; D might be TRBD2 (6 bases). Germline V lookup: CDR1 SQVTM, CDR2 ANQGSEA. The CDR3 extends over 13 amino acids. The V gene lost 4 bases and the J gene lost 3 bases, with 11 bases spanning the gap. CDR3 sequence (DNA): TGCAGCGTTGGCGGCGGGATGACAGATACGCAGTATTTT. This gives the protein CSVGGGMTDTQYF.

The sample holds a few counts of this clone. The chain has TRBV5-1 and TRBJ1-2, with 7 nucleotides matching TRBD1. Germline values: CDR1 SGHRS, CDR2 YFSETQ. CDR3 length: 13 residues. V dropped 4 bases and J dropped 3; count of bases not matched to a gene: 3. CDR3 nucleotides: TGCGCCAGCAGCGATCAGGGGGACTATGGCTACACCTTC. Translating gives CASSDQGDYGYTF.

The V and J genes are TRBV23-1 and TRBJ1-1; TRBD1 matches 8 bases. TRBV23-1 is annotated as an ORF whose role is uncertain. CDR3 length: 15 residues. V trimming: 5 bases; J trimming: 3 bases; junction bases outside the gene matches: 8. CDR3 residues: CASSNDRGGDTEAFF. CDR3 DNA sequence: TGCGCCAGCAGTAACGACAGGGGAGGGGACACTGAAGCTTTCTTT.

This chain joins TRBV19 and TRBJ1-5; D might be TRBD1 (5 bases). The CDR3 is made up of 15 amino acids. Germline V lookup: CDR1 LNHDA, CDR2 SQIVND (reference sequence). V dropped 3 bases and J dropped 5 bases, with 14 bases sitting between them. In DNA form, the CDR3 reads TGTGCCAGTAGTATTCAGGCCCGGGGGTATCAGCCCCAGCATTTT. Translation gives CASSIQARGYQPQHF.

The V call is TRBV11-2, the J call TRBJ2-2; D gene unclear. The CDR3 is made up of 15 amino acids. The V and J ends lost 1 base and 0 bases respectively, with 6 bases between them. Germline CDR1 and CDR2: SGHAT and FQNNGV. The CDR3 protein is CASSLGLANTGELFF. CDR3 bases: TGTGCCAGCAGCTTAGGCCTAGCGAACACCGGGGAGCTGTTTTTT.

The chain is built from TRBV27 and TRBJ1-3, with D possibly matching TRBD1 (6 bases). V gave up 4 bases and J gave up 1 base, with 11 bases separating them. The germline V gene encodes CDR1 MNHEY and CDR2 SMNVEV (reference sequence). This CDR3 has 15 residues. CDR3 nucleotides: TGTGCCAGCAGTTCTACAGGGTCATCTGGAAACACCATATATTTT. Translated: CASSSTGSSGNTIYF.

This clone was seen a single time. The chain recombines TRBV13 with TRBJ2-1; 14 bases are shared with TRBD2. The CDR3 sequence is 20 residues long. Losses at the gene ends were 5 bases for V and 4 bases for J; bases not matched to a gene: 16. The germline V gene encodes CDR1 PRHDT and CDR2 FYEKMQ (reference sequence). DNA of the CDR3: TGTGCCAGCAGCCCCGATGTGACTAGCGGGGGGGCCGATGCGTACAATGAGCAGTTCTTC. Residues: CASSPDVTSGGADAYNEQFF.

This sequence joins TRBV6-6 and TRBJ2-1; 12 bases line up with TRBD2. The junction had 8 bases not matched to a gene; V was cut back by 7 bases and J by 4 bases. Looked up from germline, CDR1 is MNHNY and CDR2 is SVGAGI (reference sequence). The CDR3 loop spans 16 amino acids. The CDR3 loop is CASTGLAGMQYNEQFF. CDR3 in DNA: TGTGCCAGCACTGGACTAGCGGGAATGCAGTACAATGAGCAGTTCTTC.

This chain joins TRBV15 and TRBJ2-5; possible D gene TRBD2, 6 bases. Germline loops: CDR1 LNHNV, CDR2 YYDKDF (reference sequence). There are 16 residues in the CDR3. V lost 0 bases and J 2 bases, leaving 13 bases between the germline ends. This CDR3 is CATSRDGSSGQETQYF. The DNA of the CDR3 is TGTGCCACCAGCAGAGATGGTAGTAGCGGACAAGAGACCCAGTACTTC. Drawing the rest from reference TRBV15 and TRBJ2-5, the complete variable domain is DAMVIQNPRYQVTQFGKPVTLSCSQTLNHNVMYWYQQKSSQAPKLLFHYYDKDFNNEADTPDNFQSRRPNTSFCFLDIRSPGLGDTAMYLCATSRDGSSGQETQYFGPGTRLLVL.

Only a few counts were recorded for this clone. The chain combines TRBV5-1 with TRBJ2-5; TRBD2 aligns across 14 bases. The CDR3 covers 17 residues. V lost 4 bases to trimming and J lost 3 bases; unmatched junction nucleotides: 8. CDR1 and CDR2 (germline): SGHRS, YFSETQ. This CDR3 reads CASSGGTSGRLKETQYF. In DNA, the CDR3 is TGCGCCAGCAGCGGGGGGACTAGCGGGAGATTGAAAGAGACCCAGTACTTC.

This rearrangement joins TRBV9 to TRBJ2-5, with D hard to call. The CDR3 extends over 13 amino acids. Germline V gene sequence: CDR1 SGDLS, CDR2 YYNGEE. The V gene lost 0 bases and the J gene lost 5 bases, with 8 bases spanning the gap. The CDR3 here is CASSVGQSETQYF. CDR3 bases: TGTGCCAGCAGCGTAGGCCAGTCTGAGACCCAGTACTTC.

This clone was seen more than once but under ten times. The chain couples TRBV4-2 to TRBJ1-3; possible D gene TRBD1, 6 bases. Per the germline V gene, CDR1 is LGHNA and CDR2 is YNFKEQ. V lost 0 bases and J 4 bases, leaving 10 bases between the germline ends. The CDR3 runs 15 residues. CDR3 amino acids: CASSQDWTAGNTIYF. The CDR3 nucleotides read TGTGCCAGCAGCCAAGATTGGACAGCCGGAAACACCATATATTTT.

The V and J genes are TRBV19 and TRBJ1-4; maybe TRBD1 (6 bases). In germline, CDR1 is LNHDA, CDR2 SQIVND (reference sequence). This CDR3 spans 14 amino acids. With 5 bases removed from V and 8 bases from J, the gap between germline ends came to 15 bases. This chain's CDR3 is CASSLAGEGEKLFF. The CDR3 DNA sequence: TGTGCCAGTAGTCTCGCAGGGGAAGGAGAAAAACTGTTTTTT.

The CDR3 region has the DNA TGTGCCATCAGAGGACTAGCGGGAGGATCGAACACCGGGGAGCTGTTTTTT. Translation: CAIRGLAGGSNTGELFF. The chain couples TRBV10-3 to TRBJ2-2, with 14 positions matching TRBD2. Germline lookup yields CDR1 ENHRY and CDR2 SYGVKD. The J segment lost 0 bases and the V segment lost 6 bases, leaving 3 bases of the junction unmatched. This CDR3 region has 17 residues.